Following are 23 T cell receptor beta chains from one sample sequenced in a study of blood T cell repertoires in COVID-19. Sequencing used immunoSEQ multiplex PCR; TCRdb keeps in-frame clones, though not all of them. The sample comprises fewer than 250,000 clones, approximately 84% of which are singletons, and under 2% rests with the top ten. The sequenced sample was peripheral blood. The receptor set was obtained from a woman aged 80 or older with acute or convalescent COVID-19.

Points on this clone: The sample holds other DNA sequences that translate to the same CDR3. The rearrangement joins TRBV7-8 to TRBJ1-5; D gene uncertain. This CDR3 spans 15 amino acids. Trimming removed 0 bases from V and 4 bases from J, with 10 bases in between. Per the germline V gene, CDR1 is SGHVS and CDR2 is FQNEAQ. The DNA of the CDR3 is TGTGCCAGCAGCTTAGCGGGAGGAGGTAATCAGCCCCAGCATTTT. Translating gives CASSLAGGGNQPQHF.

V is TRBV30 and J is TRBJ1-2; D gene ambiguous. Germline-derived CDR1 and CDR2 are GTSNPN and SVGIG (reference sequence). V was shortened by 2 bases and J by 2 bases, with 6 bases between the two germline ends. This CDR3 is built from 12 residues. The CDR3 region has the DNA TGTGCCTGGAGTTCAGGAAACTATGGCTACACCTTC. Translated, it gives CAWSSGNYGYTF.

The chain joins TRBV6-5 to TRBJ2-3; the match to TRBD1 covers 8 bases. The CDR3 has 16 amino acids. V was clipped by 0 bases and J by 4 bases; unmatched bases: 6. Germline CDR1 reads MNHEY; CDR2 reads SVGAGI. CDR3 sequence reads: CASSYSGRGLPDTQYF. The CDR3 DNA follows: TGTGCCAGCAGTTACTCGGGCAGGGGGCTCCCAGATACGCAGTATTTT.

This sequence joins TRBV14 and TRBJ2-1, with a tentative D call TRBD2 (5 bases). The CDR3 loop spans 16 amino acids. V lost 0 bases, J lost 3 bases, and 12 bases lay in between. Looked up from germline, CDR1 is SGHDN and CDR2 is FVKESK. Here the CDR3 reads CASSQDYGEIYNEQFF. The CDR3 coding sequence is TGTGCCAGCAGCCAAGATTACGGGGAGATCTACAATGAGCAGTTCTTC. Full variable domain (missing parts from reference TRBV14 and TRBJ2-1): EAGVTQFPSHSVIEKGQTVTLRCDPISGHDNLYWYRRVMGKEIKFLLHFVKESKQDESGMPNNRFLAERTGGTYSTLKVQPAELEDSGVYFCASSQDYGEIYNEQFFGPGTRLTVL.

The CDR3 coding sequence is TGTGCCAGTAGTATAGATTTAAACAGGCAGGCCGGTTTATACTTC. Translating gives CASSIDLNRQAGLYF. The chain links TRBV19 to TRBJ2-7, with D maybe TRBD1 (5 bases). The V gene's germline CDR1 is LNHDA and CDR2 SQIVND (reference sequence). V was trimmed by 0 bases and J by 13 bases, leaving 22 bases between them. The CDR3 spans 15 residues.

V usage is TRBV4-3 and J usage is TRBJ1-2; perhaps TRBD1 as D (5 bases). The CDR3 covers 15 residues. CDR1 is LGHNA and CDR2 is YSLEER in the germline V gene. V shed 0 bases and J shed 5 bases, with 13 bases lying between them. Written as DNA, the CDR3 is TGCGCCAGCAGCCAAGATTGGTTAGGGACTTATGGCTACACCTTC. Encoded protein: CASSQDWLGTYGYTF.

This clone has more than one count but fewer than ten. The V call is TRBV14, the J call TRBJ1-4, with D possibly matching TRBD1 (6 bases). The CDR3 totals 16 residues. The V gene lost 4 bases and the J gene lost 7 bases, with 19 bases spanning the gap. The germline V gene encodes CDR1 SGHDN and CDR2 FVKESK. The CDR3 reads CASSPYEGRGGEKLFF. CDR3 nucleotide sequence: TGTGCCAGCAGCCCCTATGAGGGCCGAGGGGGTGAAAAACTGTTTTTT.

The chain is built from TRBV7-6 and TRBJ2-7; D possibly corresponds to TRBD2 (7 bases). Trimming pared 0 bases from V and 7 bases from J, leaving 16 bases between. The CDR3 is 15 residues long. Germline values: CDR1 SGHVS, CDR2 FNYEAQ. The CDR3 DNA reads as TGTGCCAGCAGCTTAGCGGGGGGCGGGAGTTTTGAGCAGTACTTC. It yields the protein CASSLAGGGSFEQYF.

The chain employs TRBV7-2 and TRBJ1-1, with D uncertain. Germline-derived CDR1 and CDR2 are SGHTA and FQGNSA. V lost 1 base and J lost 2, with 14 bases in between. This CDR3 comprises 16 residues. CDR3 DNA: TGTGCCAGCAGCTTAGTATCCGGAGACCGAAACACTGAAGCTTTCTTT. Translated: CASSLVSGDRNTEAFF.

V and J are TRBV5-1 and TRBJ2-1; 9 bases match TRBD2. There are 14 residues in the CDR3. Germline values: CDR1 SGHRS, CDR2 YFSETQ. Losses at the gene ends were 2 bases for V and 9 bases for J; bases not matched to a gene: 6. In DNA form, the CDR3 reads TGCGCCAGCAGCTTAAGCGGGGGGCTAGGTGAGCAGTTCTTC. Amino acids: CASSLSGGLGEQFF. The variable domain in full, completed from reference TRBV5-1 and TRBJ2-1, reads KAGVTQTPRYLIKTRGQQVTLSCSPISGHRSVSWYQQTPGQGLQFLFEYFSETQRNKGNFPGRFSGRQFSNSRSEMNVSTLELGDSALYLCASSLSGGLGEQFFGPGTRLTVL.

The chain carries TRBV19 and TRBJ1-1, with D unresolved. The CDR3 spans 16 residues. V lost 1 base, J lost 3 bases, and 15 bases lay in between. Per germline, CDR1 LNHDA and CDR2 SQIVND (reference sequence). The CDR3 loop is CASSIGMRIIDTEAFF. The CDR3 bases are TGTGCCAGTAGTATAGGTATGAGAATCATCGACACTGAAGCTTTCTTT.

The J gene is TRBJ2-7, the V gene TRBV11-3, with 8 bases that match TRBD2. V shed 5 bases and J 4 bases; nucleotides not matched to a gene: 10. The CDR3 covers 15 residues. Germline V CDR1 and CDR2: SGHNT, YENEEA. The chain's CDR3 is CASSLPGGGFYEQYF. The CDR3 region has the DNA TGTGCCAGCAGCCTTCCGGGGGGGGGATTTTACGAGCAGTACTTC.

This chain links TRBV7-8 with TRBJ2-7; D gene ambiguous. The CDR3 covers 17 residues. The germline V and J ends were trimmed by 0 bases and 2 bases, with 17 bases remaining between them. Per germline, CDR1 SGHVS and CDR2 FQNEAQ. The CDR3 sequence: CASSLATRGALPYEQYF. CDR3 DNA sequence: TGTGCCAGCAGCTTAGCCACACGAGGCGCGCTCCCCTACGAGCAGTACTTC.

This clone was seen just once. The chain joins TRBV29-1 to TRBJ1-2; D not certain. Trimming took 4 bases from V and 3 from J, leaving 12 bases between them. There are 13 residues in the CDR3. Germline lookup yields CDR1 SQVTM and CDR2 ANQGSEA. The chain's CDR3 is CSVVERDYYGYTF. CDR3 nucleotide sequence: TGCAGCGTTGTGGAGAGAGACTACTATGGCTACACCTTC.

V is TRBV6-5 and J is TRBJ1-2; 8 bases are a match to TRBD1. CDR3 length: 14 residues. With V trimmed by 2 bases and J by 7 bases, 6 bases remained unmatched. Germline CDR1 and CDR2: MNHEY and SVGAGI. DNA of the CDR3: TGTGCCAGCAGTTACGAATACACAGGGGGTGGCTACACCTTC. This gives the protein CASSYEYTGGGYTF.

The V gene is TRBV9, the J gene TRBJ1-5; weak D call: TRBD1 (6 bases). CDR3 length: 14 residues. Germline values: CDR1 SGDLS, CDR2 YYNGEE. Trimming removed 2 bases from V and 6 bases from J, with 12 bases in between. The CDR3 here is CASSVHREGQPQHF. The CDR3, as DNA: TGTGCCAGCAGCGTCCACAGGGAGGGTCAGCCCCAGCATTTT. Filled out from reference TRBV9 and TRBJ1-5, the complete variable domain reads DSGVTQTPKHLITATGQRVTLRCSPRSGDLSVYWYQQSLDQGLQFLIQYYNGEERAKGNILERFSAQQFPDLHSELNLSSLELGDSALYFCASSVHREGQPQHFGDGTRLSIL.

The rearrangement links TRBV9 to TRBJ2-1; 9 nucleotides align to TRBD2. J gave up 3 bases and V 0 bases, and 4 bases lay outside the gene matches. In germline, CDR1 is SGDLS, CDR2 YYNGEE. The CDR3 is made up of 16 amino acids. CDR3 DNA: TGTGCCAGCAGCGTAGCTTGGACTAGCGACTACAATGAGCAGTTCTTC. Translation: CASSVAWTSDYNEQFF.

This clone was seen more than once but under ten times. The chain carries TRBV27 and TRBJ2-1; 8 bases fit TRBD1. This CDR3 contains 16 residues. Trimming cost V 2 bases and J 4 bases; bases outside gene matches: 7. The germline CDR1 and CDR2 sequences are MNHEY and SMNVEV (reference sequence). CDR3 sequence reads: CASSLGPDRAYNEQFF. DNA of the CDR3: TGTGCCAGCAGTTTAGGTCCGGACAGGGCTTACAATGAGCAGTTCTTC.

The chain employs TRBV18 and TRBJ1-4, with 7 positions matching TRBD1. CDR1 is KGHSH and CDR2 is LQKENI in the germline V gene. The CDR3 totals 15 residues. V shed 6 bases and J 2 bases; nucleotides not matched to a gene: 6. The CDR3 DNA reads TGTGCCAGCTCTCCTCCGGGACAGACTAATGAAAAACTGTTTTTT. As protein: CASSPPGQTNEKLFF.

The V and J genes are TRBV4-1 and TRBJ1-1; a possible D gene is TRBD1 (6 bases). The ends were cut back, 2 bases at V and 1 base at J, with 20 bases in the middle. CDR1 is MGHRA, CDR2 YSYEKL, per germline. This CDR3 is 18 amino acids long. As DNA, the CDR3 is TGCGCCAGCAGCCAAAGTGGCCAGGGGAATTTGAGGAACACTGAAGCTTTCTTT. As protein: CASSQSGQGNLRNTEAFF.

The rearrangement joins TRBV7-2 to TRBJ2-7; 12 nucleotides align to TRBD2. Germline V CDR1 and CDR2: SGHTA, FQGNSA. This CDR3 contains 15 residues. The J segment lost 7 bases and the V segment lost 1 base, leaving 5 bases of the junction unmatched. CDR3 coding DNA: TGTGCCAGCAGCTTAGGGACTAGCGGGGTGAGGGAGCAGTACTTC. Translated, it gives CASSLGTSGVREQYF.

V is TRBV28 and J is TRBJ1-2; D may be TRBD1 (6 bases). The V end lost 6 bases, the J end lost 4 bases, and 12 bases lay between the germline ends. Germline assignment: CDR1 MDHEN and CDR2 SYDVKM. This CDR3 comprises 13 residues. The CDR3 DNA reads TGTGCCAGCAGCCGGGGGGGCGGCTATGGCTACACCTTC. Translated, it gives CASSRGGGYGYTF.

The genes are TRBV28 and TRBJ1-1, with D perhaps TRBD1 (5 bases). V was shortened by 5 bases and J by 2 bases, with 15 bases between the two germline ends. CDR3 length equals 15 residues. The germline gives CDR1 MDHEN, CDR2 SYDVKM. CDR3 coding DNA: TGTGCCAGCAGTCCCTCCCTAGGGGATAACACTGAAGCTTTCTTT. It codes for CASSPSLGDNTEAFF. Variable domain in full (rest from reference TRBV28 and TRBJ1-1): DVKVTQSSRYLVKRTGEKVFLECVQDMDHENMFWYRQDPGLGLRLIYFSYDVKMKEKGDIPEGYSVSREKKERFSLILESASTNQTSMYLCASSPSLGDNTEAFFGQGTRLTVV.